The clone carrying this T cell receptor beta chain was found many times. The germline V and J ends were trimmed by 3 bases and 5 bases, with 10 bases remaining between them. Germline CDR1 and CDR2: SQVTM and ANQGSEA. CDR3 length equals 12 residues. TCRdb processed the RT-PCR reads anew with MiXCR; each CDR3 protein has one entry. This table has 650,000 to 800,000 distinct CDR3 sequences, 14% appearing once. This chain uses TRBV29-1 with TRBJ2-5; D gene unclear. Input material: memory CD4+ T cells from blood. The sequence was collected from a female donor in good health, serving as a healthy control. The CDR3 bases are TGCAGCGTTGATTCGGGCAGCGAGACCCAGTACTTC. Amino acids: CSVDSGSETQYF.